These T cell receptor beta chains were read from a single sample in a study of T cell clonotyping in hematopoietic cell transplantation. Here immunoSEQ multiplex PCR was the method, and the copy in TCRdb shows in-frame clones only, minus some. The profile shows around 25,000 clones, 70% to 85% of them singletons. The sample here was peripheral blood mononuclear cells, taken before stem cell transplant. These receptors were collected from a woman aged 55-75 years with acute myeloid leukemia. Some clones in this sample may be carry-over from other donors' samples. CDR3s leave out the opening cysteine and the closing phenylalanine or tryptophan.

V	CDR3
TRBV7-8	ASRNNSPLH
TRBV7-9	ASSRGWARSSYEQY
TRBV27	ASSRLADTGELF
TRBV28	ASSLRTSNQPQH
TRBV7-2	ASSIRQGNYGYT
TRBV7-2	ASNLRGPSYEQY
TRBV18	ASSPGQGMRANEKLF
TRBV29-1	SAAGQGTYEQY
TRBV4-1	ASSQDRTDPDTQY
TRBV25-1	ASSGYRGQNSPLH
TRBV9	ASSVVPTGLDTQY
TRBV5-1	ASSGKQGYMNTEAF
TRBV5-1	ASSGGSYEQY
TRBV7-8	ASSQGTHTGNQPQH
TRBV4-1	ASSPAGYEQY